Shown below are 26 T cell receptor beta chains from a single sample sequenced in a study of blood T cell repertoires in COVID-19. The method was immunoSEQ multiplex PCR; TCRdb's version includes in-frame clones alone and lacks a portion of them. The table lists around 150,000 clones, about 92% of them singletons, with roughly 19% in the top ten. The source material was peripheral blood. The receptors here all came from a man between 60 and 70 years old with active or convalescent COVID-19.

This clone was detected a few times. The chain links TRBV12-5 to TRBJ1-2, with 8 bases identical to TRBD1. The CDR3 extends over 14 amino acids. Per the germline V gene, CDR1 is LGHNT and CDR2 is FRNRAP. The V segment lost 4 bases and the J segment 8 bases; nucleotides outside the gene matches: 9. The CDR3: CASGWQTGTGGYTF. The CDR3 region has the DNA TGTGCTAGTGGTTGGCAAACCGGGACAGGCGGCTACACCTTC.

The CDR3 reads CASGSTWGQNTGELFF. CDR3 in DNA: TGTGCTAGTGGTTCTACTTGGGGACAGAACACCGGGGAGCTGTTTTTT. The V and J genes are TRBV12-5 and TRBJ2-2; TRBD1 might be the D (6 bases). V dropped 4 bases and J dropped 1 base, with 13 bases sitting between them. Germline V lookup: CDR1 LGHNT, CDR2 FRNRAP. The CDR3 runs 16 residues.

The chain is built from TRBV10-1 and TRBJ1-1; 10 bases are a match to TRBD1. This CDR3 contains 14 residues. Germline loops: CDR1 WNHNN, CDR2 SYGVQD (reference sequence). V shed 6 bases, J shed 1 base, and the junction held 2 bases outside the gene matches. The CDR3 DNA follows: TGCGCCAGCAGAGGGACAGGGGCGAACACTGAAGCTTTCTTT. Translating gives CASRGTGANTEAFF.

This chain connects TRBV15 to TRBJ2-3; a weak D match, TRBD2 (6 bases). This CDR3 contains 17 residues. The germline gives CDR1 LNHNV, CDR2 YYDKDF (reference sequence). V lost 1 base and J 13 bases, leaving 27 bases between the germline ends. DNA of the CDR3: TGTGCCACCAGCAGAGGGGCATTTCCCGGGAGTGGCGGGGCAAAGTATTTT. Amino acid sequence: CATSRGAFPGSGGAKYF. Variable domain in full (rest from reference TRBV15 and TRBJ2-3): DAMVIQNPRYQVTQFGKPVTLSCSQTLNHNVMYWYQQKSSQAPKLLFHYYDKDFNNEADTPDNFQSRRPNTSFCFLDIRSPGLGDTAMYLCATSRGAFPGSGGAKYFGPGTRLTVL.

The chain links TRBV3-1 (or the pseudogene TRBV3-2) to TRBJ1-1, with 7 bases that match TRBD1. CDR1 is LGHDT and CDR2 is YNNKEL in the germline V gene (reference sequence). The CDR3 runs 14 residues. The trim removed 1 base at V and 4 bases at J, leaving 3 bases unmatched. The DNA of the CDR3 is TGTGCCAGCAGCCAAGGGACAGGCCCCACTGAAGCTTTCTTT. Amino acid sequence: CASSQGTGPTEAFF.

The CDR3 DNA is TGTGCCAGCTCATCTTCGGACAGAGCAAATTCACCCCTCCACTTT. This encodes CASSSSDRANSPLHF. This chain uses TRBV18 with TRBJ1-6; weak D call: TRBD1 (6 bases). The CDR3 sequence is 15 residues long. V lost 5 bases, J lost 7 bases, and 15 bases lay in between. Germline values: CDR1 KGHSH, CDR2 LQKENI.

The rearrangement links TRBV30 to TRBJ1-1; tentatively, D is TRBD1 (5 bases). V lost 3 bases to trimming and J lost 1 base, with 12 bases between them. The germline V gene encodes CDR1 GTSNPN and CDR2 SVGIG (reference sequence). The CDR3 sequence is 14 residues long. The CDR3 sequence is CAWSAGIQNTEAFF. The CDR3 DNA reads TGTGCCTGGAGCGCAGGGATACAGAACACTGAAGCTTTCTTT.

This chain uses TRBV19 with TRBJ1-5, with D possibly TRBD1 on 6 matching bases. The CDR3 has 12 residues. Germline V gene data show CDR1 as LNHDA and CDR2 as SQIVND (reference sequence). V gave up 9 bases and J gave up 6 bases, with 12 bases separating them. The CDR3 bases are TGTGCCAGCCGTCAGGGGTCTCAGCCCCAGCATTTT. Protein: CASRQGSQPQHF. Looking up the rest from reference TRBV19 and TRBJ1-5 gives the full variable domain: DGGITQSPKYLFRKEGQNVTLSCEQNLNHDAMYWYRQDPGQGLRLIYYSQIVNDFQKGDIAEGYSVSREKKESFPLTVTSAQKNPTAFYLCASRQGSQPQHFGDGTRLSIL.

This clone was observed a handful of times. The chain combines TRBV11-2 with TRBJ2-2; unclear D gene. This CDR3 comprises 14 residues. V was cut by 3 bases and J by 0 bases, with 5 bases left in between. The germline V gene has CDR1 SGHAT and CDR2 FQNNGV. CDR3 coding DNA: TGTGCCAGCAGCTTTCAGTCGAACACCGGGGAGCTGTTTTTT. Its protein is CASSFQSNTGELFF.

The chain uses TRBV5-8 and TRBJ2-3, with a possible D match to TRBD2 (6 bases). CDR1 SGHTS and CDR2 YDEGEE come from the germline V gene. Trimming shortened V by 4 bases and J by 10 bases, and 22 bases separated the two germline ends. The CDR3 extends over 15 amino acids. The CDR3 region is CASSIRDSRGGSQYF. CDR3 sequence (DNA): TGTGCCAGCAGCATACGGGACTCCCGGGGTGGGTCGCAGTATTTT. Variable domain in full (rest from reference TRBV5-8 and TRBJ2-3): EAGVTQSPTHLIKTRGQQATLRCSPISGHTSVYWYQQALGLGLQFLLWYDEGEERNRGNFPPRFSGRQFPNYSSELNVNALELEDSALYLCASSIRDSRGGSQYFGPGTRLTVL.

V is TRBV6-5 and J is TRBJ2-7; 11 bases align to TRBD1. The CDR3 runs to 14 residues. Germline V gene data show CDR1 as MNHEY and CDR2 as SVGAGI. V lost 8 bases to trimming and J lost 7 bases; unmatched junction nucleotides: 10. The CDR3 region is CASSFRDRGMEQYF. The CDR3 DNA is TGTGCCAGCTCATTCCGGGACAGGGGGATGGAGCAGTACTTC.

This chain links TRBV9 with TRBJ2-2; D not resolved. CDR1 and CDR2 from the germline V gene are SGDLS and YYNGEE. The V end was cut by 0 bases, the J end by 0 bases, with 3 bases between. The CDR3 contains 14 residues. The DNA of the CDR3 is TGTGCCAGCAGCGTAGCTACGAACACCGGGGAGCTGTTTTTT. Translating it yields CASSVATNTGELFF.

The rearrangement links TRBV5-1 to TRBJ2-7; D unclear. This CDR3 spans 14 amino acids. Trimming shortened V by 4 bases and J by 0 bases, and 11 bases separated the two germline ends. Germline assignment: CDR1 SGHRS and CDR2 YFSETQ. The CDR3 is CASSPGLSSYEQYF. CDR3 sequence (DNA): TGCGCCAGCAGCCCCGGTCTTAGCTCCTACGAGCAGTACTTC.

The chain combines TRBV14 with TRBJ1-2, with D perhaps matching TRBD1 (6 bases). V lost 0 bases and J lost 0, with 8 bases in between. Germline loops: CDR1 SGHDN, CDR2 FVKESK. The CDR3 loop spans 15 amino acids. This CDR3 reads CASSQEHRANYGYTF. CDR3 coding DNA: TGTGCCAGCAGCCAAGAACACAGGGCTAACTATGGCTACACCTTC.

This chain joins TRBV28 and TRBJ1-2; D remains ambiguous. This CDR3 contains 14 residues. V was pared by 7 bases and J by 6 bases, with 18 bases between. From germline, CDR1 is MDHEN and CDR2 SYDVKM. CDR3 nucleotide sequence: TGTGCCAGCATGTCCCCCGGGTACGGGAATGGCTACACCTTC. Translated, it gives CASMSPGYGNGYTF.

The rearrangement links TRBV18 to TRBJ1-3; D is unresolved. The CDR3 length is 16 residues. Germline lookup yields CDR1 KGHSH and CDR2 LQKENI. Trimming left V 6 bases short and J 0 bases short, with 15 bases between. The CDR3 DNA reads as TGTGCCAGCTCCAGTGCTTCGCCGATCTCTGGAAACACCATATATTTT. Translated, it gives CASSSASPISGNTIYF. Full variable domain (rest looked up from reference TRBV18 and TRBJ1-3): NAGVMQNPRHLVRRRGQEARLRCSPMKGHSHVYWYRQLPEEGLKFMVYLQKENIIDESGMPKERFSAEFPKEGPSILRIQQVVRGDSAAYFCASSSASPISGNTIYFGEGSWLTVV.

The rearrangement joins TRBV5-1 to TRBJ2-7, with 8 bases matching TRBD1. With V trimmed by 2 bases and J by 6 bases, 7 bases remained unmatched. The CDR3 sequence is 14 residues long. Germline values: CDR1 SGHRS, CDR2 YFSETQ. The CDR3 coding sequence is TGCGCCAGCAGCTTCGGACAGGGATCGAGCGAGCAGTACTTC. Translated: CASSFGQGSSEQYF.

This sequence joins TRBV7-9 and TRBJ2-3; perhaps TRBD2 as D (5 bases). The CDR3 consists of 13 residues. Germline V CDR1 and CDR2: SEHNR, FQNEAQ (reference sequence). V lost 0 bases to trimming and J lost 8 bases, with 9 bases between them. The chain's CDR3 is CASSLAEAVTQYF. Here the CDR3 DNA reads TGTGCCAGCAGCTTAGCGGAGGCAGTTACGCAGTATTTT. Full variable domain (missing parts from reference TRBV7-9 and TRBJ2-3): DTGVSQNPRHKITKRGQNVTFRCDPISEHNRLYWYRQTLGQGPEFLTYFQNEAQLEKSRLLSDRFSAERPKGSFSTLEIQRTEQGDSAMYLCASSLAEAVTQYFGPGTRLTVL.

The chain links TRBV20-1 to TRBJ1-5; 10 nucleotides match TRBD1. The length of the CDR3 is 16 residues. Germline V lookup: CDR1 DFQATT, CDR2 SNEGSKA (reference sequence). Unmatched junction bases numbered 11, after V lost 3 bases and J lost 6 bases. The CDR3 loop reads CSASTAGQGNIQPQHF. The DNA for the CDR3 is TGCAGTGCTAGTACCGCGGGACAGGGGAATATTCAGCCCCAGCATTTT.

V is TRBV6-2 or TRBV6-3 and J is TRBJ2-7, with 15 bases that match TRBD2. In germline, CDR1 is MNHEY, CDR2 SVGEGT. V shed 5 bases, J shed 3 bases, and the junction held 5 bases outside the gene matches. CDR3 length: 16 residues. The CDR3 coding sequence is TGTGCCAGCAGTCTTCCGGGACTAGCGGGAGGCTACGAGCAGTACTTC. Its protein product is CASSLPGLAGGYEQYF.

The chain links TRBV10-3 to TRBJ2-5; 7 bases map to TRBD1. The germline V gene has CDR1 ENHRY and CDR2 SYGVKD. The CDR3 totals 13 residues. V lost 7 bases to trimming and J lost 3 bases; unmatched junction nucleotides: 5. Written as DNA, the CDR3 is TGTGCCATCAAGCTCGACAGGGAAGAGACCCAGTACTTC. Translated, it gives CAIKLDREETQYF.

This chain connects TRBV4-2 to TRBJ2-1, with TRBD2 as a possible D gene (7 bases). The V gene lost 5 bases and the J gene lost 4 bases, with 21 bases spanning the gap. The CDR3 consists of 17 residues. In germline, CDR1 is LGHNA, CDR2 YNFKEQ. The CDR3 DNA is TGTGCCAGCAGCGGGATGGGGGGCGGGAGTCGGTACAATGAGCAGTTCTTC. Its translation is CASSGMGGGSRYNEQFF.

J is TRBJ1-5 and V is TRBV27, with TRBD1 as a possible D gene (6 bases). The germline V gene has CDR1 MNHEY and CDR2 SMNVEV (reference sequence). Between the trimmed V and J ends, which lost 2 bases and 6 bases, there was a span of 8 bases. The CDR3 has 13 amino acids. The CDR3 coding sequence is TGTGCCAGCAGTTTACAGGGGAGTCAGCCCCAGCATTTT. Amino acid sequence: CASSLQGSQPQHF.

The chain recombines TRBV14 with TRBJ1-5, with a possible D match to TRBD1 (5 bases). CDR3 size: 13 residues. V lost 4 bases and J 6 bases, leaving 10 bases between the germline ends. Germline V gene sequence: CDR1 SGHDN, CDR2 FVKESK. The CDR3 sequence: CASSLGGGQPQHF. CDR3 DNA sequence: TGTGCCAGCAGCCTTGGGGGGGGTCAGCCCCAGCATTTT.

This chain connects TRBV10-3 to TRBJ1-2; D remains unclear. From germline, CDR1 is ENHRY and CDR2 SYGVKD. The CDR3 is made up of 13 amino acids. Trimming pared 8 bases from V and 0 bases from J, leaving 10 bases between. CDR3 nucleotides: TGTGCCATCCAACAGCAAGCTAACTATGGCTACACCTTC. Translating gives CAIQQQANYGYTF.

The chain is built from TRBV14 and TRBJ2-7, with 12 bases matching TRBD1. Germline assignment: CDR1 SGHDN and CDR2 FVKESK. This CDR3 comprises 18 residues. J lost 3 bases, V lost 0 bases, and 9 bases had no gene match. The CDR3 here is CASSQDGTGGIAGYEQYF. DNA of the CDR3: TGTGCCAGCAGCCAAGATGGGACAGGGGGCATCGCGGGCTACGAGCAGTACTTC.